Given below is one T cell receptor (beta chain) in context. What it recognizes is unknown. This entry is derived from a study of cytotoxic CD8 clonotypes in ibrutinib-treated CLL. About the research overall: Per sample, productive templates averaged roughly 230,000 and productive rearrangements averaged around 94,000. Findings and caveats of the study: Among the clonotypes, public ones were uncommon and contracted or held stable on treatment. Rising at ibrutinib response, clonality subsequently fell back toward baseline at progression.

Using immunoSEQ multiplex PCR, the repertoire was profiled, and TCRdb retains in-frame clones only, with some absent. The repertoire includes more than 300,000 clones, roughly 80% of them detected once, and 6.5% to 8.5% sits in the top ten. The material was PBMCs, obtained before ibrutinib treatment. The receptor was isolated from a human donor with chronic lymphocytic leukemia.

CDR3 DNA: TGCGCCAGCAGCCAAAGGGACTCCGGACTGTACTACGAGCAGTACTTC. Translating it yields CASSQRDSGLYYEQYF. J is TRBJ2-7 and V is TRBV4-3; D possibly corresponds to TRBD2 (6 bases). V lost 2 bases to trimming and J lost 3 bases, with 17 bases between them. The CDR3 runs 16 residues. Per germline, CDR1 LGHNA and CDR2 YSLEER.